The entry below describes one TCR beta chain. What it recognizes is unknown. The sample belongs to a study of OX40 agonist ivuxolimab in advanced cancers. Study context: Enrollees could have had prior anti-PD-1, anti-PD-L1 or anti-CTLA-4 therapy, which 30% to 50% had received. Regarding the study as a whole: Undetermined was the antigen specificity of the expanded peripheral T cells.

TCRdb keeps only in-frame clones here, not all; method: immunoSEQ multiplex PCR. The sample lists approximately 59,000 clones, 80% to 90% occurring once. Germline V lookup: CDR1 SGHRS, CDR2 YFSETQ. This CDR3 region has 11 residues. Trimming took 3 bases from V and 3 from J, leaving 3 bases between them. The sequence was obtained from an adult with an advanced solid tumor such as melanoma, head and neck, liver or kidney cancer. The chain employs TRBV5-1 and TRBJ1-1; no reliable D call. Sequencing used CD4+ or CD8+ T cells sorted from blood, obtained in a trial of the OX40 agonist ivuxolimab. The DNA for the CDR3 is TGCGCCAGCAGCTCGGACACTGAAGCTTTCTTT. Its protein is CASSSDTEAFF.